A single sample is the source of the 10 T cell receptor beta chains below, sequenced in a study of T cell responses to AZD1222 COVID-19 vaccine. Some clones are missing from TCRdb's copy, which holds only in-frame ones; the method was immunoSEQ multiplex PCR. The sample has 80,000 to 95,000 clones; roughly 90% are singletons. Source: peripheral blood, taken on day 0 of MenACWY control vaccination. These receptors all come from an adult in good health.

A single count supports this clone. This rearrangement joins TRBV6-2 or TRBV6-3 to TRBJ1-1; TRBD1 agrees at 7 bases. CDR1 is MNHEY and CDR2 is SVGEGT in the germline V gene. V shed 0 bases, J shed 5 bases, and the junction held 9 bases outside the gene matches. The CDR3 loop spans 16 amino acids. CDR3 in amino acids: CASSYSIAQGDTEAFF. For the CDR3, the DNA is TGTGCCAGCAGTTACTCGATAGCGCAGGGGGATACTGAAGCTTTCTTT.

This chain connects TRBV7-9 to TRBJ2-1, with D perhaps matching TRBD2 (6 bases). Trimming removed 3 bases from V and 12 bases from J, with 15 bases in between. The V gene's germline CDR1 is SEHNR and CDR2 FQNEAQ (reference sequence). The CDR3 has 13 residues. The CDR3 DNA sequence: TGTGCCAGCAGCTTTTCGGGGGTAGCCGGGCAGTTCTTC. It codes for CASSFSGVAGQFF.

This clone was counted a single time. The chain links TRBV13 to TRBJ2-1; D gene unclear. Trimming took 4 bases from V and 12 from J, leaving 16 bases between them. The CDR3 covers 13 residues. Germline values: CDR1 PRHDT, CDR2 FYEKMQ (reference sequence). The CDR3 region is CASSSHYPDGQFF. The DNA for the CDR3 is TGTGCCAGCAGCTCCCACTACCCTGATGGGCAGTTCTTC.

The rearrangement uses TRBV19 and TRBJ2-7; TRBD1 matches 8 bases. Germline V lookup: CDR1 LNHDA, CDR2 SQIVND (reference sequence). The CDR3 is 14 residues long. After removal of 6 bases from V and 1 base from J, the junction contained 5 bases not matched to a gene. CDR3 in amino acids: CASRPGTGSYEQYF. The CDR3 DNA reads TGTGCCAGTAGGCCCGGGACAGGATCCTACGAGCAGTACTTC.

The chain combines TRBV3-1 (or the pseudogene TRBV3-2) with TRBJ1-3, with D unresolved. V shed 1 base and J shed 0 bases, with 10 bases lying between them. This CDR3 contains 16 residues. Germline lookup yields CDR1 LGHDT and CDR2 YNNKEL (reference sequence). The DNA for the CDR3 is TGTGCCAGCAGCCAAGTAGCACAGTCCTCTGGAAACACCATATATTTT. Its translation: CASSQVAQSSGNTIYF.

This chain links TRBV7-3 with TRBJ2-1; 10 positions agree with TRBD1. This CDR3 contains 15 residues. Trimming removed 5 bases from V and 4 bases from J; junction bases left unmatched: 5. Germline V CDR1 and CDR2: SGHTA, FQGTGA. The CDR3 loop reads CASSADRGVYNEQFF. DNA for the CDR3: TGTGCCAGCAGCGCGGACAGGGGGGTATACAATGAGCAGTTCTTC. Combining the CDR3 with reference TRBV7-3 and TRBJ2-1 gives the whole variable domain GAGVSQTPSNKVTEKGKYVELRCDPISGHTALYWYRQSLGQGPEFLIYFQGTGAADDSGLPNDRFFAVRPEGSVSTLKIQRTERGDSAVYLCASSADRGVYNEQFFGPGTRLTVL.

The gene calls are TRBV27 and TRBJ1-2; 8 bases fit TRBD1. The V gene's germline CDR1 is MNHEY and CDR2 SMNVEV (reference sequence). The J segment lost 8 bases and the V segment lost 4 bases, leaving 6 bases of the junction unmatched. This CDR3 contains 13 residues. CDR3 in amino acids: CASSSTTGDGYTF. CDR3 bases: TGTGCCAGCAGTTCAACGACAGGGGACGGCTACACCTTC.

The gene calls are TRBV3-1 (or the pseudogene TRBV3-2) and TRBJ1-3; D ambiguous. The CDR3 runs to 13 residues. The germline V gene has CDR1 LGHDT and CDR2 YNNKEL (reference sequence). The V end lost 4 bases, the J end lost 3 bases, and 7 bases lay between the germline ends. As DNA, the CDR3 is TGTGCCAGCAGCCCTTTGGATGGAAACACCATATATTTT. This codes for CASSPLDGNTIYF.

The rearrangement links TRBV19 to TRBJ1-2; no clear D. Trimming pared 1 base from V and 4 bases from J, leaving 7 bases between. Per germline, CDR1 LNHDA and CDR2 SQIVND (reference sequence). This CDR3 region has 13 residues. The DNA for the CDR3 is TGTGCCAGTAGTATAGGAGAGGGCTATGGCTACACCTTC. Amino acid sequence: CASSIGEGYGYTF.

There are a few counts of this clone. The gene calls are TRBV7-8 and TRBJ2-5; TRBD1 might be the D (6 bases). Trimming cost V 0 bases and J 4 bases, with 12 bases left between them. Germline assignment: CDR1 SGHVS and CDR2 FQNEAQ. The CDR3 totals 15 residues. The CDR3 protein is CASSLARQGRETQYF. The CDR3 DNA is TGTGCCAGCAGCTTAGCGCGGCAGGGGCGAGAGACCCAGTACTTC.